A single sample gave rise to the 23 T cell receptor beta chains below, sequenced in a study of technical replicates of blood from a few donors. Produced via immunoSEQ multiplex PCR; TCRdb's table is partial and in-frame only. This table holds about 89,000 clones, approximately 94% found once. The sequenced material came from T cells isolated from PBMCs. These receptors all come from a human donor in good health.

The chain joins TRBV5-4 to TRBJ2-2, with D perhaps TRBD1 (5 bases). The CDR3 runs 13 residues. The V and J ends lost 0 bases and 7 bases respectively, with 7 bases between them. Germline CDR1 is SGHNT and CDR2 is YYREEE (reference sequence). The CDR3 sequence is CASSLGGVGELFF. The CDR3 DNA reads TGTGCCAGCAGCTTGGGGGGCGTCGGGGAGCTGTTTTTT.

The CDR3 loop is CASSLETGNYEQYF. As DNA, the CDR3 is TGTGCCAGCAGCTTGGAGACAGGGAACTACGAGCAGTACTTC. The chain links TRBV7-8 to TRBJ2-7, with 7 bases that match TRBD1. Trimming removed 3 bases from V and 3 bases from J; junction bases left unmatched: 5. The V gene's germline CDR1 is SGHVS and CDR2 FQNEAQ. The CDR3 contains 14 residues.

V usage is TRBV29-1 and J usage is TRBJ2-7; TRBD2 is a possible D gene (5 bases). Germline V gives CDR1 SQVTM, CDR2 ANQGSEA. This CDR3 comprises 13 residues. V was trimmed by 0 bases and J by 3 bases, leaving 9 bases between them. Here the CDR3 DNA reads TGCAGCGTTGAAGAGCTCGGAGGCTACGAGCAGTACTTC. It encodes CSVEELGGYEQYF.

This clone was picked up a small number of times. The rearrangement joins TRBV7-9 to TRBJ1-1; D is perhaps TRBD1 (5 bases). The V end lost 4 bases, the J end lost 1 base, and 10 bases lay between the germline ends. CDR3 length equals 14 residues. Germline values: CDR1 SEHNR, CDR2 FQNEAQ (reference sequence). The CDR3, as DNA: TGTGCCAGCAGCTCCAGGGAACCGAACACTGAAGCTTTCTTT. It specifies CASSSREPNTEAFF. The full variable domain, in which reference TRBV7-9 and TRBJ1-1 provide the parts outside the CDR3, is DTGVSQNPRHKITKRGQNVTFRCDPISEHNRLYWYRQTLGQGPEFLTYFQNEAQLEKSRLLSDRFSAERPKGSFSTLEIQRTEQGDSAMYLCASSSREPNTEAFFGQGTRLTVV.

The genes are TRBV11-2 and TRBJ2-6; 8 bases map to TRBD1. Germline lookup yields CDR1 SGHAT and CDR2 FQNNGV. V dropped 5 bases and J dropped 0; count of bases not matched to a gene: 9. The CDR3 contains 18 residues. CDR3 in amino acids: CASSVLRGQDSGANVLTF. The CDR3 nucleotides are TGTGCCAGCAGCGTGCTTCGGGGACAGGACTCTGGGGCCAACGTCCTGACTTTC.

This CDR3 is CASSLRTTARRRTDTQYF. The CDR3 DNA follows: TGTGCCAGCAGTTTACGGACTACAGCCCGTCGGCGCACAGATACGCAGTATTTT. This rearrangement joins TRBV27 to TRBJ2-3, with a tentative D call TRBD2 (6 bases). The V gene's germline CDR1 is MNHEY and CDR2 SMNVEV (reference sequence). Trimming took 2 bases from V and 1 from J, leaving 19 bases between them. The CDR3 runs 18 residues.

V and J are TRBV5-4 and TRBJ1-3; D call uncertain. Germline CDR1 is SGHNT and CDR2 is YYREEE (reference sequence). The V and J ends lost 0 bases and 8 bases respectively, with 9 bases between them. The CDR3 is 13 residues long. Here the CDR3 reads CASSLGVGDTIYF. Written as DNA, the CDR3 is TGTGCCAGCAGCTTGGGGGTCGGAGACACCATATATTTT.

The chain carries TRBV4-2 and TRBJ1-2, with TRBD1 matching over 12 bases. The CDR3 totals 17 residues. CDR1 and CDR2 (germline): LGHNA, YNFKEQ. The J segment lost 6 bases and the V segment lost 5 bases, leaving 13 bases of the junction unmatched. The CDR3 nucleotides read TGTGCCAGCAGCTCTTACGGGACAGGGGGCGGCGCGAATGGCTACACCTTC. This codes for CASSSYGTGGGANGYTF.

The genes are TRBV5-1 and TRBJ1-5; TRBD1 matches at 8 bases. The CDR3 spans 15 residues. V shed 2 bases, J shed 1 base, and the junction held 2 bases outside the gene matches. The germline CDR1 and CDR2 sequences are SGHRS and YFSETQ. In nucleotides, the CDR3 is TGCGCCAGCAGCTTTTCAGGGGGCAGCAATCAGCCCCAGCATTTT. Amino acids: CASSFSGGSNQPQHF.

As to this clone: Additional DNA sequences in this sample encode the identical CDR3. The rearrangement links TRBV5-1 to TRBJ2-7, with 8 bases aligning to TRBD1. This CDR3 region has 14 residues. Germline V CDR1 and CDR2: SGHRS, YFSETQ. V was clipped by 2 bases and J by 2 bases; unmatched bases: 3. The CDR3 nucleotides are TGCGCCAGCAGCTTAGGACAGGGACCCTACGAGCAGTACTTC. It encodes CASSLGQGPYEQYF.

This clone is a singleton in its sample. The rearrangement joins TRBV29-1 to TRBJ1-2; D uncertain. In germline, CDR1 is SQVTM, CDR2 ANQGSEA. CDR3 length equals 14 residues. The V end lost 4 bases, the J end lost 3 bases, and 15 bases lay between the germline ends. For the CDR3, the DNA is TGCAGCGTTGGGGTACGAGGACTTTACTATGGCTACACCTTC. Its translation is CSVGVRGLYYGYTF.

The V call is TRBV19, the J call TRBJ2-5; 12 nucleotides match TRBD2. J lost 0 bases, V lost 7 bases, and 9 bases had no gene match. There are 17 residues in the CDR3. Germline values: CDR1 LNHDA, CDR2 SQIVND (reference sequence). The CDR3 DNA reads TGTGCCAGTATGGATCGGACTAGCGGGACCTACCAAGAGACCCAGTACTTC. This sequence encodes CASMDRTSGTYQETQYF.

The rearrangement joins TRBV7-2 to TRBJ2-1, with 11 bases aligning to TRBD2. The CDR3 covers 19 residues. V was pared by 5 bases and J by 3 bases, with 15 bases of the junction left unmatched. CDR1 and CDR2 (germline): SGHTA, FQGNSA. The CDR3 DNA follows: TGTGCCAGCAGCGCCACTAGCGGGGGCCATCTTATGTACTACAATGAGCAGTTCTTC. It translates to CASSATSGGHLMYYNEQFF.

The V gene is TRBV25-1, the J gene TRBJ2-1; TRBD1 might be the D (5 bases). Germline V gene lookup returns CDR1 MGHDK and CDR2 SYGVNS. The CDR3 has 13 amino acids. V was clipped by 1 base and J by 9 bases, with 10 bases between them. CDR3 nucleotides: TGTGCCAGCAGTGAATCAGGGTGGAGTGAGCAGTTCTTC. Protein sequence: CASSESGWSEQFF.

The V and J genes are TRBV7-6 and TRBJ2-1; 9 bases map to TRBD2. The V gene end was trimmed by 4 bases and the J gene end by 2 bases; junction bases not matched to a gene: 3. Per the germline V gene, CDR1 is SGHVS and CDR2 is FNYEAQ. The CDR3 spans 15 residues. CDR3 sequence (DNA): TGTGCCAGCAGCTACCTAGCGGGACCCTACAATGAGCAGTTCTTC. Amino acids: CASSYLAGPYNEQFF.

The chain couples TRBV7-9 to TRBJ2-3; D is ambiguous. CDR3 length: 14 amino acids. From germline, CDR1 is SEHNR and CDR2 FQNEAQ (reference sequence). Trimming left V 7 bases short and J 0 bases short, with 11 bases between. The CDR3 sequence is CASIGDTSTDTQYF. The CDR3 nucleotides are TGTGCCAGCATCGGTGATACTAGCACAGATACGCAGTATTTT. The variable domain in full, with the rest retrieved from reference TRBV7-9 and TRBJ2-3, is DTGVSQNPRHKITKRGQNVTFRCDPISEHNRLYWYRQTLGQGPEFLTYFQNEAQLEKSRLLSDRFSAERPKGSFSTLEIQRTEQGDSAMYLCASIGDTSTDTQYFGPGTRLTVL.

J is TRBJ2-7 and V is TRBV18, with TRBD1 matching 7 bases. The CDR3 contains 16 residues. The junction had 12 bases not matched to a gene; V was cut back by 6 bases and J by 1 base. From germline, CDR1 is KGHSH and CDR2 LQKENI. CDR3: CASSGSGTALSYEQYF. Written as DNA, the CDR3 is TGTGCCAGCTCGGGGTCAGGGACAGCTCTTTCCTACGAGCAGTACTTC.

The chain couples TRBV5-5 to TRBJ2-2; no firm D call. CDR3 length equals 14 residues. Per germline, CDR1 SGHKS and CDR2 YYEKEE (reference sequence). Trimming stripped 3 bases from V and 8 bases from J, with 14 bases between. The CDR3 protein is CASSSGSLLGELFF. CDR3 DNA: TGTGCCAGCAGCTCCGGGTCTTTATTAGGGGAGCTGTTTTTT.

This chain uses TRBV6-5 with TRBJ2-1; the D gene is possibly TRBD2 (6 bases). Germline V lookup: CDR1 MNHEY, CDR2 SVGAGI. The CDR3 spans 16 residues. V was trimmed by 0 bases and J by 2 bases, leaving 11 bases between them. The DNA for the CDR3 is TGTGCCAGCAGTTACTCGGCGGGAACCACCTACAATGAGCAGTTCTTC. Translated: CASSYSAGTTYNEQFF.

The chain combines TRBV7-8 with TRBJ2-3, with 7 bases that match TRBD2. The CDR3 is 15 amino acids. Losses at the gene ends were 8 bases for V and 5 bases for J; bases not matched to a gene: 13. Germline CDR1 reads SGHVS; CDR2 reads FQNEAQ. CDR3 sequence reads: CASALGGGRGDTQYF. DNA of the CDR3: TGTGCCAGCGCCCTCGGGGGAGGGCGAGGAGATACGCAGTATTTT.

The rearrangement uses TRBV2 and TRBJ2-5; unclear D gene. Germline values: CDR1 SNHLY, CDR2 FYNNEI. The CDR3 is 12 residues long. With 7 bases removed from V and 5 bases from J, the gap between germline ends came to 11 bases. Here the CDR3 reads CASMGRTETQYF. The CDR3 nucleotides read TGTGCCAGCATGGGCCGAACCGAGACCCAGTACTTC.

The rearrangement uses TRBV5-4 and TRBJ2-3; possibly TRBD1 for D (6 bases). The V gene lost 2 bases and the J gene lost 5 bases, with 21 bases spanning the gap. The CDR3 is 17 residues long. The germline V gene encodes CDR1 SGHNT and CDR2 YYREEE (reference sequence). The CDR3 sequence is CASSFPHVVQGEDTQYF. The CDR3 nucleotides read TGTGCCAGCAGCTTCCCCCATGTGGTACAGGGTGAAGATACGCAGTATTTT. Combining the CDR3 with reference TRBV5-4 and TRBJ2-3 gives the whole variable domain ETGVTQSPTHLIKTRGQQVTLRCSSQSGHNTVSWYQQALGQGPQFIFQYYREEENGRGNFPPRFSGLQFPNYSSELNVNALELDDSALYLCASSFPHVVQGEDTQYFGPGTRLTVL.

The sample holds one count of this clone. The CDR3 DNA reads as TGTGCCATCCAGGCAGGGACTTACACTGAAGCTTTCTTT. Translation: CAIQAGTYTEAFF. The chain couples TRBV10-3 to TRBJ1-1; possible D gene TRBD1, 5 bases. The length of the CDR3 is 13 residues. The germline V and J ends were trimmed by 8 bases and 3 bases, with 13 bases remaining between them. Germline V gene lookup returns CDR1 ENHRY and CDR2 SYGVKD.